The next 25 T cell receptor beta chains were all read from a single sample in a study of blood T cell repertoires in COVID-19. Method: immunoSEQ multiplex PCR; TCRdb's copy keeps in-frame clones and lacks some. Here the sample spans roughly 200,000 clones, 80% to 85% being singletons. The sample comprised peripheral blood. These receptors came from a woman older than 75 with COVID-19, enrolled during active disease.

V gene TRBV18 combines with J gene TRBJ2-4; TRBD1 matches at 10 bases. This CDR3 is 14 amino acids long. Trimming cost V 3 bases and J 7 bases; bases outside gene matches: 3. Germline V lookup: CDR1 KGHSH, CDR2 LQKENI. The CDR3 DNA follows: TGTGCCAGCTCACCCGTGGGACAGGGGAACATTCAGTACTTC. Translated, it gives CASSPVGQGNIQYF.

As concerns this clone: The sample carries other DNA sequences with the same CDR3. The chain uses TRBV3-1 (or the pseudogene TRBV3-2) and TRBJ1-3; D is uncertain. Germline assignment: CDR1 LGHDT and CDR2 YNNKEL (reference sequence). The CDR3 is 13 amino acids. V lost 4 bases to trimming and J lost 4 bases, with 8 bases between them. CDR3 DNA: TGTGCCAGCAGCCCTAGTGGGGGAAACACCATATATTTT. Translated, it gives CASSPSGGNTIYF.

CDR3 sequence (DNA): TGTGCCAGCAGCTCTACCCCGGGAGGGGGCAATCAGCCCCAGCATTTT. Translating it yields CASSSTPGGGNQPQHF. This chain connects TRBV7-9 to TRBJ1-5, with D perhaps matching TRBD1 (5 bases). CDR1 and CDR2 (germline): SEHNR, FQNEAQ (reference sequence). Trimming removed 4 bases at V and 2 bases at J, with 15 bases between. The CDR3 spans 16 residues. The full variable domain, in which reference TRBV7-9 and TRBJ1-5 provide the parts outside the CDR3, is DTGVSQNPRHKITKRGQNVTFRCDPISEHNRLYWYRQTLGQGPEFLTYFQNEAQLEKSRLLSDRFSAERPKGSFSTLEIQRTEQGDSAMYLCASSSTPGGGNQPQHFGDGTRLSIL.

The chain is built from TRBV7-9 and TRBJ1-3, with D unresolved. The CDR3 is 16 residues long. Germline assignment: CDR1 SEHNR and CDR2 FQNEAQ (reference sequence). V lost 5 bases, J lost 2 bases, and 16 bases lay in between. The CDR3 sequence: CASSPQLLITGNTIYF. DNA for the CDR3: TGTGCCAGCAGCCCACAACTACTCATTACTGGAAACACCATATATTTT.

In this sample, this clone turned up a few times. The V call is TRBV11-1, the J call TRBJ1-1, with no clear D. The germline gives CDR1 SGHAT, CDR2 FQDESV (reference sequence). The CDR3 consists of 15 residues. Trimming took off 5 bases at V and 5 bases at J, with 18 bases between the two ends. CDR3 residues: CASSPRAGKRTEAFF. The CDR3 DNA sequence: TGTGCCAGCAGCCCCCGCGCCGGGAAACGGACTGAAGCTTTCTTT.

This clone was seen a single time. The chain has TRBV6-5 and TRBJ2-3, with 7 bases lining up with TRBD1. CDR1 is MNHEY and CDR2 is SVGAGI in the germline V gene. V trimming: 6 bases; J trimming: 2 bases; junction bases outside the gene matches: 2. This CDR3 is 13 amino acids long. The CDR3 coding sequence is TGTGCCAGCAGACAGGGGATCACAGATACGCAGTATTTT. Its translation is CASRQGITDTQYF.

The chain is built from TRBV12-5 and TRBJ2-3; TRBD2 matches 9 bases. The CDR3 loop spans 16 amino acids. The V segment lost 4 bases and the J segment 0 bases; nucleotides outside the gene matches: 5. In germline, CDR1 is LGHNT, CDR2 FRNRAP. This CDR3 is CASGSGTSFSTDTQYF. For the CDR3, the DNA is TGTGCTAGTGGTTCCGGGACTAGCTTTAGCACAGATACGCAGTATTTT.

This CDR3 reads CASTQGTAAYYGYTF. The CDR3 DNA is TGTGCCAGCACTCAGGGGACAGCAGCCTACTATGGCTACACCTTC. The rearrangement joins TRBV7-2 to TRBJ1-2, with 7 bases lining up with TRBD1. CDR1 and CDR2 (germline): SGHTA, FQGNSA. This CDR3 is 15 amino acids long. Trimming at V came to 7 bases and at J to 3 bases, leaving 11 bases not matched to a gene.

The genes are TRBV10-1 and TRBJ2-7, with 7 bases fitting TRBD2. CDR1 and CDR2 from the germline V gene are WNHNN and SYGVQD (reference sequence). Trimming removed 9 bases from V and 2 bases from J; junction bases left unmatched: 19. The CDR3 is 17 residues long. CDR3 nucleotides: TGCGCCAGACTCACTAATGAGGGACTACCCGACCCCTACGAGCAGTACTTC. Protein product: CARLTNEGLPDPYEQYF.

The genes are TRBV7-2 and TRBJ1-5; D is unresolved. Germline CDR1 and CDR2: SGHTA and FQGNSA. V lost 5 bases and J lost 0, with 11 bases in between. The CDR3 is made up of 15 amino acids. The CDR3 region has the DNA TGTGCCAGCAGCATACAGAGTTATAGCAATCAGCCCCAGCATTTT. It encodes CASSIQSYSNQPQHF.

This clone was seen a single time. CDR3 in DNA: TGCGCCAGCAGCCCGGCGCGAGGGACAGGGGACTACTATGGCTACACCTTC. As protein: CASSPARGTGDYYGYTF. The chain recombines TRBV5-1 with TRBJ1-2, with 10 bases lining up with TRBD1. The germline CDR1 and CDR2 sequences are SGHRS and YFSETQ. The CDR3 extends over 17 amino acids. V shed 4 bases, J shed 3 bases, and the junction held 12 bases outside the gene matches.

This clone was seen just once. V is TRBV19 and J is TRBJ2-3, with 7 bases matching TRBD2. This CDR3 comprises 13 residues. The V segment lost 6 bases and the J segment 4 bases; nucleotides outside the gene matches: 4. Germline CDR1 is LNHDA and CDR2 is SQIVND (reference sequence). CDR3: CASSGRRSDTQYF. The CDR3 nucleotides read TGTGCCAGTAGCGGGAGGAGGTCAGATACGCAGTATTTT.

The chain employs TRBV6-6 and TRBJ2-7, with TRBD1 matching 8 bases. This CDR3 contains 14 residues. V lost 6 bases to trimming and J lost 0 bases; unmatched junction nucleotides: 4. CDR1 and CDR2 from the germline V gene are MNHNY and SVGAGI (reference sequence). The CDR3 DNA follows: TGTGCCAGCAGATACGGACAGGGCTCCTACGAGCAGTACTTC. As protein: CASRYGQGSYEQYF.

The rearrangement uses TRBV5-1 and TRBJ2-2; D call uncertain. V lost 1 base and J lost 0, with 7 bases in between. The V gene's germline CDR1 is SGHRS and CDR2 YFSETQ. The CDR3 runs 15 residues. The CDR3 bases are TGCGCCAGCAGCTTGCAGGCCTCGAACACCGGGGAGCTGTTTTTT. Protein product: CASSLQASNTGELFF.

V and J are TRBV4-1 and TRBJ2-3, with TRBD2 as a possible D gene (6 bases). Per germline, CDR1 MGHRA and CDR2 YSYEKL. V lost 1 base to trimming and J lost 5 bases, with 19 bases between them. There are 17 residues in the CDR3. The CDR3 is CASSQVGTFLSIDTQYF. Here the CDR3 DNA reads TGCGCCAGCAGCCAAGTAGGGACTTTCCTTTCTATAGATACGCAGTATTTT.

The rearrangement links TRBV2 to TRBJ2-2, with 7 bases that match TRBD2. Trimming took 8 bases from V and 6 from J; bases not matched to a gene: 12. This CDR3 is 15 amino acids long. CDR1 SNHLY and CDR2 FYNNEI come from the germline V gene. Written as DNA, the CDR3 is TGTGCCAGCCGGGAGGTCCATCTGGTCGCCGGGGAGCTGTTTTTT. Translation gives CASREVHLVAGELFF.

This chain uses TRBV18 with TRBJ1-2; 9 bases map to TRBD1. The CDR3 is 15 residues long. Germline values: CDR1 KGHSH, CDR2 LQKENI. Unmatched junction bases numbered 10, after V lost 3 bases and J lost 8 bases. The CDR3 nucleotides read TGTGCCAGCTCACCCGGGACAGGGAGCCATGGAGGCTACACCTTC. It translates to CASSPGTGSHGGYTF.

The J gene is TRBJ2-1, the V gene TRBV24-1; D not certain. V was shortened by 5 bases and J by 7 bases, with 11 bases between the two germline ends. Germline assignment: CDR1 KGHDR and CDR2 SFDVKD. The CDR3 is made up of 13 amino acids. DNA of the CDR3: TGTGCCACCAGTGTAAGCAACCGAAATGAGCAGTTCTTC. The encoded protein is CATSVSNRNEQFF.

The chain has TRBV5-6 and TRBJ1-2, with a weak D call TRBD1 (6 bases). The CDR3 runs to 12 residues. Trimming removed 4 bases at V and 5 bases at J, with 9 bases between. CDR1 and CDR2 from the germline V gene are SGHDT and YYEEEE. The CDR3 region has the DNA TGTGCCAGCAGCGACAGGTGGTATGGCTACACCTTC. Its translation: CASSDRWYGYTF.

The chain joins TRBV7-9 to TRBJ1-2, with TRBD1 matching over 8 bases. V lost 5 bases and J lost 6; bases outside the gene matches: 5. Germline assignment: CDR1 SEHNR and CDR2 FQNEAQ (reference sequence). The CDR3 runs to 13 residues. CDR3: CASSATGADGYTF. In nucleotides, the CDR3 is TGTGCCAGCAGCGCGACAGGGGCAGATGGCTACACCTTC.

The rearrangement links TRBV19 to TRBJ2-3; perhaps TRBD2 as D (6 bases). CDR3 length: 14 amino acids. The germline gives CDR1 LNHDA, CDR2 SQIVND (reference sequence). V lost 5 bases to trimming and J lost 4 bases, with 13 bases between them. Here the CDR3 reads CASSSPGLSDTQYF. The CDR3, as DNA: TGTGCCAGTAGTTCCCCGGGACTTTCAGATACGCAGTATTTT.

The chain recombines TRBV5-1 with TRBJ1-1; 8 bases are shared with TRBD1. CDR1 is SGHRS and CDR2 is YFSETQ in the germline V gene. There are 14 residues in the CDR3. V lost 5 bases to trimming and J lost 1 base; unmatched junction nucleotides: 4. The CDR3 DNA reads TGCGCCAGCAGGGAAGGGACAGGGAACACTGAAGCTTTCTTT. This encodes CASREGTGNTEAFF. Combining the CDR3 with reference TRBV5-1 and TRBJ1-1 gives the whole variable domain KAGVTQTPRYLIKTRGQQVTLSCSPISGHRSVSWYQQTPGQGLQFLFEYFSETQRNKGNFPGRFSGRQFSNSRSEMNVSTLELGDSALYLCASREGTGNTEAFFGQGTRLTVV.

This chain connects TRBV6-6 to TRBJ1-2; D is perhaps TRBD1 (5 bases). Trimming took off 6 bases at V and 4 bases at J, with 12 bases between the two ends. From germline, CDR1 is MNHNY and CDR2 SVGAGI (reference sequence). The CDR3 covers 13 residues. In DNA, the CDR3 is TGTGCCAGCAGGGGGGGTGGTGGCTATGGCTACACCTTC. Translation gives CASRGGGGYGYTF.

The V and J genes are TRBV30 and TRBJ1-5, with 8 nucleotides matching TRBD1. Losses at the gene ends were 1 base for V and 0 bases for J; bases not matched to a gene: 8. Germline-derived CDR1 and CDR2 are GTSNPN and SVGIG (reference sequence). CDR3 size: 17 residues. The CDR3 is CAWSGGQAFYSNQPQHF. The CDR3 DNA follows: TGTGCCTGGAGTGGGGGACAGGCGTTTTATAGCAATCAGCCCCAGCATTTT.

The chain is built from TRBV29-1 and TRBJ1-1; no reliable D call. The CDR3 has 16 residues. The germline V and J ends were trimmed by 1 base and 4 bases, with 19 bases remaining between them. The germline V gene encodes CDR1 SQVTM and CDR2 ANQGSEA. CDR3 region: CSVEVGRRAMSTEAFF. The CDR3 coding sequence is TGCAGCGTTGAAGTCGGCAGGAGGGCCATGAGCACTGAAGCTTTCTTT. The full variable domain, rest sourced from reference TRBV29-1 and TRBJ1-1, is SAVISQKPSRDICQRGTSLTIQCQVDSQVTMMFWYRQQPGQSLTLIATANQGSEATYESGFVIDKFPISRPNLTFSTLTVSNMSPEDSSIYLCSVEVGRRAMSTEAFFGQGTRLTVV.